This T cell receptor (beta chain) is from a study of beta chain features in type 1 diabetes. The authors reverse transcribed all of the isolated RNA, so sequencing captured expressed TCRB transcripts. Sequenced by immunoSEQ multiplex PCR; TCRdb stores in-frame clones only, minus some. The table includes 130,000 to 150,000 clones, more than 9% detected once. The CDR3 extends over 14 amino acids. CDR1 is SGHNT and CDR2 is YENEEA in the germline V gene. V was cut by 5 bases and J by 1 base, with 11 bases left in between. Sequencing input: naive CD4+ T cells from blood. The receptor was derived from a man between 18 and 29 years old in good health. The chain is built from TRBV11-3 and TRBJ2-5; a possible D gene is TRBD2 (7 bases). CDR3 nucleotide sequence: TGTGCCAGCAGCCAAGGGGGGGCCCAAGAGACCCAGTACTTC. It codes for CASSQGGAQETQYF. The full variable domain, its missing parts supplied by reference TRBV11-3 and TRBJ2-5, is EAGVVQSPRYKIIEKKQPVAFWCNPISGHNTLYWYLQNLGQGPELLIRYENEEAVDDSQLPKDRFSAERLKGVDSTLKIQPAELGDSAVYLCASSQGGAQETQYFGPGTRLLVL.